These T cell receptor beta chains were read from a single sample in a study of Graves' ophthalmopathy and Graves' hyperthyroidism. Using its own MiXCR run on the multiplex PCR reads, TCRdb lists one record per CDR3 protein. The profile shows almost 40,000 distinct CDR3 sequences, about half of them singletons. The sample consisted of peripheral blood. The receptors derive from an adult woman with stable Graves' hyperthyroidism. Both conserved end residues are part of each CDR3. A D gene is named only where the DNA matches it firmly. Only some rows state a clone size, as once, few, many or a class for expanded clones.

d_gene	v_gene	j_gene	abundance	CDR3aa	CDR3nt
.	TRBV5-1	TRBJ2-1	.	CASSFDSANNEQFF	TGCGCCAGCAGCTTCGACAGCGCCAACAATGAGCAGTTCTTC
.	TRBV7-9	TRBJ1-2	.	CASSLGRTVDGYTF	TGTGCCAGCAGCTTAGGTAGGACAGTGGATGGCTACACCTTC
TRBD1	TRBV15	TRBJ1-2	.	CATSRGGGSGYTF	TGTGCCACCAGCAGAGGAGGGGGCTCTGGCTACACCTTC
TRBD1	TRBV6-2/TRBV6-3	TRBJ1-2	.	CASRTGRYGYTF	TGTGCCAGCCGGACAGGGCGCTATGGCTACACCTTC
.	TRBV7-8	TRBJ2-7	.	CASSPDGYEQYF	TGTGCCAGCAGCCCGGACGGATACGAGCAGTACTTC
TRBD1	TRBV7-8	TRBJ2-3	.	CASSLAGTGGPPTDTQYF	TGTGCCAGCAGCTTAGCTGGGACAGGGGGCCCCCCCACAGATACGCAGTATTTT
.	TRBV20-1	TRBJ1-1	many	CSARDPAGGAHTEAFF	TGCAGTGCTAGAGATCCGGCTGGCGGAGCCCACACTGAAGCTTTCTTT
TRBD1	TRBV20-1	TRBJ1-2	.	CSARFATGGAGGYTF	TGCAGTGCTAGATTTGCTACAGGGGGCGCAGGCGGCTACACCTTC
TRBD2	TRBV20-1	TRBJ2-5	.	CSARPGLAASQETQYF	TGCAGTGCTCGACCGGGACTAGCGGCCTCCCAAGAGACCCAGTACTTC
.	TRBV4-1	TRBJ2-7	many	CASSQEGGYEQYF	TGCGCCAGCAGCCAAGAAGGAGGGTACGAGCAGTACTTC
TRBD1	TRBV14	TRBJ1-6	.	CASSQIDRGQSLTPLHF	TGTGCCAGCAGCCAGATCGATCGGGGACAGTCGTTAACACCCCTCCACTTT
.	TRBV7-9	TRBJ2-5	.	CASSLALVQETQYF	TGTGCCAGCAGCTTAGCCCTAGTCCAAGAGACCCAGTACTTC
.	TRBV7-9	TRBJ2-3	many	CASSLDRDTQYF	TGTGCCAGCAGCTTGGATAGAGATACGCAGTATTTT
TRBD1	TRBV29-1	TRBJ1-5	once	CSDGGQSSNQPQHF	TGCAGCGACGGGGGACAGAGTAGCAATCAGCCCCAGCATTTT
TRBD2	TRBV7-8	TRBJ2-5	.	CASSLTSGTSGRETQYF	TGTGCCAGCAGCTTAACTTCCGGGACTAGCGGGAGAGAGACCCAGTACTTC
.	TRBV14	TRBJ1-6	medium-sized	CASSQDMTNNSPLHF	TGTGCCAGCAGCCAAGATATGACCAATAATTCACCCCTCCACTTT
TRBD2	TRBV7-9	TRBJ2-2	.	CASSLSSGSAGELFF	TGTGCCAGCAGCCTATCTAGCGGGAGCGCCGGGGAGCTGTTTTTT
TRBD1	TRBV24-1	TRBJ1-2	.	CATSDLTGGASGYTF	TGTGCCACCAGTGATTTGACAGGGGGCGCATCTGGCTACACCTTC
.	TRBV2	TRBJ1-3	medium-sized	CASSGTVSGNTIYF	TGTGCCAGCAGTGGGACAGTCTCTGGAAACACCATATATTTT
.	TRBV5-1	TRBJ2-5	.	CASSLGQGGTQYF	TGCGCCAGCAGCTTGGGGCAGGGTGGGACCCAGTACTTC
.	TRBV27	TRBJ1-2	many	CASSLMEGSDGYTF	TGTGCCAGCAGCCTAATGGAGGGTTCGGATGGCTACACCTTC
.	TRBV10-2	TRBJ1-1	.	CASRVGGNTEALF	TGCGCCAGCAGGGTCGGGGGGAACACTGAAGCTCTCTTT
.	TRBV7-6	TRBJ1-1	medium-sized	CASSPETVNTEAFF	TGTGCCAGCAGCCCAGAAACAGTGAACACTGAAGCTTTCTTT
TRBD2	TRBV5-1	TRBJ2-5	.	CASSLSGTTKETQYF	TGTGCCAGCAGCTTAAGCGGGACTACCAAAGAGACCCAGTACTTC
TRBD2	TRBV9	TRBJ2-7	.	CASSVGLAVYEQYF	TGTGCCAGCAGCGTAGGACTAGCGGTTTACGAGCAGTACTTC
.	TRBV29-1	TRBJ1-2	few	CSDGGSNGYTF	TGCAGCGACGGGGGGTCGAATGGCTACACCTTC
TRBD1	TRBV29-1	TRBJ1-5	.	CSVEGTGQPQHF	TGCAGCGTTGAAGGGACAGGGCAGCCCCAGCATTTT
TRBD2	TRBV7-9	TRBJ2-5	many	CASSAGAGGQETQYF	TGTGCCAGCAGCGCGGGGGCGGGAGGCCAAGAGACCCAGTACTTC
TRBD1	TRBV7-9	TRBJ2-2	.	CASSSTGDSNTGELFF	TGTGCCAGCAGCTCGACAGGGGACTCGAACACCGGGGAGCTGTTTTTT
TRBD1	TRBV10-3	TRBJ1-1	.	CAISANSGGNEAFF	TGTGCCATCAGTGCGAACTCAGGGGGGAATGAAGCTTTCTTT
TRBD1	TRBV19	TRBJ2-5	.	CASNWDSQETQYF	TGTGCCAGTAACTGGGACAGCCAAGAGACCCAGTACTTC
TRBD1	TRBV5-6	TRBJ1-1	many	CASSRGTAAEAFF	TGTGCCAGCAGCCGAGGGACAGCCGCTGAAGCTTTCTTT
.	TRBV29-1	TRBJ1-1	medium-sized	CSVGSGTEAFF	TGCAGCGTTGGTTCTGGCACCGAAGCTTTCTTT
TRBD1	TRBV19	TRBJ2-3	many	CASSIYWTGSTDTQYF	TGTGCCAGTAGTATCTACTGGACAGGGAGCACAGATACGCAGTATTTT
TRBD2	TRBV9	TRBJ2-7	once	CASSVDGLAGVGEQYF	TGTGCCAGCAGCGTAGATGGGCTAGCGGGGGTTGGAGAGCAGTACTTC
TRBD1	TRBV5-1	TRBJ1-4	many	CASSWVGQGREKLFF	TGCGCCAGCAGCTGGGTGGGACAGGGACGTGAAAAACTGTTTTTT
TRBD2	TRBV2	TRBJ2-3	many	CASSFLAGAADTQYF	TGTGCCAGCAGTTTTCTAGCGGGAGCCGCAGATACGCAGTATTTT
.	TRBV6-6	TRBJ2-7	many	CASSYSIDYGEQYF	TGTGCCAGCAGCTACTCAATAGATTACGGGGAGCAGTACTTC
TRBD2	TRBV7-9	TRBJ2-2	.	CASPTSGSFNTGELFF	TGTGCCAGCCCTACTAGCGGGAGTTTTAACACCGGGGAGCTGTTTTTT
.	TRBV2	TRBJ2-7	once	CASSFNDGYEQYF	TGTGCCAGCAGTTTCAATGACGGGTACGAGCAGTACTTC
.	TRBV28	TRBJ1-5	many	CASSLDSNQPQHF	TGTGCCAGCAGTTTAGATAGCAATCAGCCCCAGCATTTT
.	TRBV7-3	TRBJ1-2	.	CASSLDSHYGYTF	TGTGCCAGCAGCTTGGACAGTCACTATGGCTACACCTTC
.	TRBV7-2	TRBJ1-2	few	CASSLDSGNYGYTF	TGTGCCAGCAGCTTAGACAGCGGGAACTATGGCTACACCTTC
.	TRBV12-3/TRBV12-4	TRBJ2-3	many	CASSLKLSRQAQYF	TGTGCCAGCAGTTTGAAGCTCTCTCGGCAGGCGCAGTATTTT
.	TRBV6-1	TRBJ1-1	.	CASSDQGNTGALF	TGTGCCAGTAGTGACCAGGGAAACACTGGAGCTCTCTTT
.	TRBV5-1	TRBJ1-1	many	CASSWDGMNTEAFF	TGCGCCAGCAGCTGGGACGGGATGAACACTGAAGCTTTCTTT
.	TRBV20-1	TRBJ1-2	many	CSANARYYGYTF	TGCAGTGCGAACGCACGCTACTATGGCTACACCTTC
TRBD2	TRBV2	TRBJ2-1	few	CASTREAGNEQFF	TGTGCCAGCACGCGGGAGGCAGGGAATGAGCAGTTCTTC
TRBD1	TRBV20-1	TRBJ1-5	.	CSARGDRGFGNQPRHF	TGCAGTGCTAGAGGGGACAGGGGGTTCGGAAATCAGCCCCGGCACTTT
TRBD1	TRBV7-8	TRBJ1-2	many	CASSLGTGGAAGYTF	TGTGCCAGCAGTTTGGGGACAGGGGGCGCGGCAGGCTACACCTTC
TRBD1	TRBV9	TRBJ2-5	.	CASSTRTGGNQETQYF	TGTGCCAGCAGCACTCGGACAGGGGGCAATCAAGAGACCCAGTACTTC
TRBD1	TRBV7-8	TRBJ2-7	many	CASSSSAGTGAEQYF	TGTGCCAGCAGCTCTAGCGCCGGGACAGGGGCCGAGCAGTACTTC
TRBD1	TRBV20-1	TRBJ2-7	.	CSATGTGLSYEQYF	TGCAGTGCTACCGGGACAGGCCTCTCCTACGAGCAGTACTTC
TRBD1	TRBV29-1	TRBJ1-4	many	CSGQGSNEKLFF	TGCAGCGGACAGGGCTCTAATGAAAAACTGTTTTTT
TRBD1	TRBV27	TRBJ1-2	many	CASSPANRGYGYTF	TGTGCCAGCAGCCCCGCAAACAGGGGCTATGGCTACACCTTC
.	TRBV7-2	TRBJ1-3	medium-sized	CASSLGGAHSGNTIYF	TGTGCCAGCAGCTTAGGAGGGGCCCACTCTGGAAACACCATATATTTT
.	TRBV2	TRBJ1-1	medium-sized	CASSPQSEAFF	TGTGCCAGCAGCCCCCAGAGTGAAGCTTTCTTT
TRBD1	TRBV4-1	TRBJ2-7	many	CASSQSQGASYEQYF	TGCGCCAGCAGCCAGTCACAGGGGGCCAGCTACGAGCAGTACTTC
TRBD2	TRBV7-3	TRBJ2-5	once	CASSYSRAGEGETQYF	TGTGCCAGCAGTTACTCGAGAGCGGGAGAGGGAGAGACCCAGTACTTC